Below, 30 T cell receptor beta chains from the same sample are listed, as sequenced in a study of technical replicates of blood from a few donors. The table came from immunoSEQ multiplex PCR; TCRdb's copy has only in-frame clones and leaves some out. Of around 76,000 clones in the sample, 91% were seen once. What was sequenced was T cells isolated from PBMCs. Receptors originate from a human donor in good health.

This clone came up once. V is TRBV15 and J is TRBJ2-2, with TRBD2 matching over 9 bases. The CDR3 runs to 14 residues. Trimming removed 8 bases from V and 7 bases from J; junction bases left unmatched: 8. Germline V CDR1 and CDR2: LNHNV, YYDKDF (reference sequence). CDR3 sequence reads: CATRLRGGGGELFF. The DNA of the CDR3 is TGTGCCACCCGGCTGCGGGGGGGCGGCGGGGAGCTGTTTTTT.

The CDR3 region has the DNA TGCAGCGTTCTAAAGAACACTGAAGCTTTCTTT. Translated: CSVLKNTEAFF. The chain employs TRBV29-1 and TRBJ1-1, with no clear D. Trimming pared 5 bases from V and 1 base from J, leaving 5 bases between. Per the germline V gene, CDR1 is SQVTM and CDR2 is ANQGSEA. The CDR3 extends over 11 amino acids.

The chain couples TRBV27 to TRBJ2-3, with TRBD2 as a possible D gene (5 bases). Germline values: CDR1 MNHEY, CDR2 SMNVEV (reference sequence). Between the trimmed V and J ends, which lost 1 base and 4 bases, there was a span of 18 bases. The length of the CDR3 is 17 residues. CDR3 residues: CASSLFSYLPRADTQYF. The CDR3 DNA sequence: TGTGCCAGCAGTTTATTTTCCTACCTTCCGAGGGCAGATACGCAGTATTTT.

The genes are TRBV21-1 and TRBJ2-1; the table's D gene call, TRBD2, was not cross checked with the DNA. TRBV21-1 is described as a pseudogene. This CDR3 has 14 amino acids. The CDR3 sequence: CASSRGGYFNEQFF. Here the CDR3 DNA reads TGTGCCAGCAGCAGGGGAGGTTATTTTAATGAGCAGTTCTTC.

The V call is TRBV6-1, the J call TRBJ1-1, with a weak D call TRBD1 (5 bases). Germline CDR1 reads MNHNS; CDR2 reads SASEGT. This CDR3 region has 12 residues. V shed 6 bases and J shed 3 bases, with 8 bases lying between them. The CDR3 DNA follows: TGTGCCAGCAGGGGGCAGTACACTGAAGCTTTCTTT. Its translation is CASRGQYTEAFF.

As DNA, the CDR3 is TGCGCCAGCAGTCAGGGGACCCACACAGATACGCAGTATTTT. This codes for CASSQGTHTDTQYF. V is TRBV5-1 and J is TRBJ2-3, with a tentative D call TRBD1 (6 bases). From germline, CDR1 is SGHRS and CDR2 YFSETQ. The CDR3 is 14 residues long. Trimming took off 5 bases at V and 2 bases at J, with 12 bases between the two ends.

This chain links TRBV21-1 with TRBJ1-2; TRBD1 was called by the table and not checked on the DNA. TRBV21-1 is listed as a pseudogene. This CDR3 comprises 17 residues. As DNA, the CDR3 is TGTGCCAGCCGCCTGGTTTACGACAGGGACACTAACTATGGCTACACCTTC. This encodes CASRLVYDRDTNYGYTF.

This chain connects TRBV2 to TRBJ1-1; D possibly corresponds to TRBD1 (5 bases). Germline values: CDR1 SNHLY, CDR2 FYNNEI. CDR3 size: 15 residues. Trimming shortened V by 6 bases and J by 0 bases, and 14 bases separated the two germline ends. The CDR3 here is CASRPMTDMNTEAFF. CDR3 bases: TGTGCCAGCAGACCGATGACAGACATGAACACTGAAGCTTTCTTT. Supplemented by reference TRBV2 and TRBJ1-1, the full variable domain reads EPEVTQTPSHQVTQMGQEVILRCVPISNHLYFYWYRQILGQKVEFLVSFYNNEISEKSEIFDDQFSVERPDGSNFTLKIRSTKLEDSAMYFCASRPMTDMNTEAFFGQGTRLTVV.

The gene calls are TRBV10-3 and TRBJ2-2; TRBD1 aligns across 12 bases. The CDR3 has 15 amino acids. Per the germline V gene, CDR1 is ENHRY and CDR2 is SYGVKD. The V gene end was trimmed by 8 bases and the J gene end by 7 bases; junction bases not matched to a gene: 8. CDR3 nucleotide sequence: TGTGCCATCGCACCGGGACAGGGGGCTTTCGGGGAGCTGTTTTTT. This encodes CAIAPGQGAFGELFF.

The rearrangement links TRBV6-4 to TRBJ2-3; TRBD2 aligns across 7 bases. The germline V gene encodes CDR1 MRHNA and CDR2 SNTAGT. The CDR3 is 15 amino acids. With 6 bases clipped from V and 7 bases from J, the junction kept 13 bases outside the gene matches. The CDR3: CASRGDSRGVNTQYF. DNA for the CDR3: TGTGCCAGCAGGGGGGACTCCCGGGGGGTGAATACGCAGTATTTT.

The chain joins TRBV11-2 to TRBJ1-5; possibly TRBD1 for D (5 bases). There are 17 residues in the CDR3. Trimming pared 0 bases from V and 1 base from J, leaving 13 bases between. The germline gives CDR1 SGHAT, CDR2 FQNNGV. The CDR3 here is CASSLDGGVGSNQPQHF. DNA of the CDR3: TGTGCCAGCAGCTTAGATGGGGGGGTGGGAAGCAATCAGCCCCAGCATTTT.

This clone was detected only once. The V gene is TRBV19, the J gene TRBJ2-3; weak D call: TRBD2 (5 bases). This CDR3 contains 17 residues. V was clipped by 5 bases and J by 5 bases, with 23 bases between them. CDR1 and CDR2 from the germline V gene are LNHDA and SQIVND (reference sequence). As DNA, the CDR3 is TGTGCCAGTAGTTCGACCCGGGATCACTCTATAGGAGATACGCAGTATTTT. Translation gives CASSSTRDHSIGDTQYF.

This sequence joins TRBV18 and TRBJ1-1; D perhaps matches TRBD1 (6 bases). The V end lost 2 bases, the J end lost 10 bases, and 14 bases lay between the germline ends. The CDR3 covers 13 residues. CDR1 is KGHSH, CDR2 LQKENI, per germline. The CDR3 DNA reads as TGTGCCAGCTCACCAAAGAACAGGGCAGGAGCTTTCTTT. Translation: CASSPKNRAGAFF.

The V and J genes are TRBV27 and TRBJ2-3; D unresolved. This CDR3 comprises 11 residues. Germline V lookup: CDR1 MNHEY, CDR2 SMNVEV (reference sequence). Trimming cost V 3 bases and J 9 bases, with 7 bases left between them. DNA for the CDR3: TGTGCCAGCAGTTTTTTGGCAACGCAGTATTTT. This codes for CASSFLATQYF.

This chain uses TRBV7-2 with TRBJ2-1, with TRBD2 matching over 9 bases. This CDR3 is built from 16 residues. The J segment lost 4 bases and the V segment lost 5 bases, leaving 9 bases of the junction unmatched. Per the germline V gene, CDR1 is SGHTA and CDR2 is FQGNSA. CDR3 DNA: TGTGCCAGCAGCGTACGGTCTAGCGGGGTGTACAATGAGCAGTTCTTC. Protein: CASSVRSSGVYNEQFF. Variable domain in full (rest from reference TRBV7-2 and TRBJ2-1): GAGVSQSPSNKVTEKGKDVELRCDPISGHTALYWYRQSLGQGLEFLIYFQGNSAPDKSGLPSDRFSAERTGGSVSTLTIQRTQQEDSAVYLCASSVRSSGVYNEQFFGPGTRLTVL.

The chain combines TRBV5-1 with TRBJ1-4; D is unclear. The V end lost 1 base, the J end lost 5 bases, and 9 bases lay between the germline ends. The germline CDR1 and CDR2 sequences are SGHRS and YFSETQ. CDR3 size: 14 residues. CDR3 in amino acids: CASSLTQLNEKLFF. The DNA for the CDR3 is TGCGCCAGCAGCTTGACACAGTTAAATGAAAAACTGTTTTTT.

The V call is TRBV11-3, the J call TRBJ1-3, with no clear D. From germline, CDR1 is SGHNT and CDR2 YENEEA. Trimming shortened V by 2 bases and J by 0 bases, and 11 bases separated the two germline ends. This CDR3 comprises 16 residues. The DNA for the CDR3 is TGTGCCAGCAGCTTATTCGGTCCAGGCTCTGGAAACACCATATATTTT. It encodes CASSLFGPGSGNTIYF.

V gene TRBV28 combines with J gene TRBJ2-3; 8 nucleotides align to TRBD2. V shed 2 bases, J shed 5 bases, and the junction held 15 bases outside the gene matches. In germline, CDR1 is MDHEN, CDR2 SYDVKM. CDR3 length: 18 residues. CDR3 residues: CASSLISLGAGVLDTQYF. For the CDR3, the DNA is TGTGCCAGCAGTTTAATCTCCCTTGGAGCGGGAGTCTTAGATACGCAGTATTTT.

The genes are TRBV5-1 and TRBJ1-1; 7 nucleotides align to TRBD1. CDR1 is SGHRS and CDR2 is YFSETQ in the germline V gene. Trimming removed 0 bases from V and 1 base from J; junction bases left unmatched: 9. There are 17 residues in the CDR3. The CDR3, as DNA: TGCGCCAGCAGCTTGGCGACCGGGACAGAACCGAACACTGAAGCTTTCTTT. Its protein product is CASSLATGTEPNTEAFF.

For the CDR3, the DNA is TGTGCCTGGACACGCGCCCGCGGGGGCGCAGGCTATGGCTACACCTTC. Encoded protein: CAWTRARGGAGYGYTF. The chain employs TRBV30 and TRBJ1-2; D is possibly TRBD1 (6 bases). Germline CDR1 reads GTSNPN; CDR2 reads SVGIG (reference sequence). V was cut by 4 bases and J by 4 bases, with 22 bases left in between. The length of the CDR3 is 16 residues.

J is TRBJ1-1 and V is TRBV6-6; tentatively, D is TRBD1 (5 bases). Per the germline V gene, CDR1 is MNHNY and CDR2 is SVGAGI (reference sequence). CDR3 size: 14 residues. Trimming removed 0 bases from V and 5 bases from J, with 10 bases in between. CDR3 nucleotides: TGTGCCAGCAGTTACTCGACGGGGGGGACTGAAGCTTTCTTT. This translates into CASSYSTGGTEAFF.

This clone occurred a few times. The V and J genes are TRBV11-2 and TRBJ1-1; a weak D match, TRBD1 (5 bases). The germline V gene has CDR1 SGHAT and CDR2 FQNNGV. This CDR3 has 13 amino acids. Trimming shortened V by 4 bases and J by 6 bases, and 12 bases separated the two germline ends. The CDR3 spells CASSYRRASEAFF. The CDR3 region has the DNA TGTGCCAGCAGCTATCGCAGGGCCTCTGAAGCTTTCTTT.

This chain uses TRBV5-8 with TRBJ2-6; D is undetermined. The CDR3 is 14 amino acids. Germline V gene data show CDR1 as SGHTS and CDR2 as YDEGEE. V lost 0 bases to trimming and J lost 2 bases, with 3 bases between them. The DNA for the CDR3 is TGTGCCAGCAGCTTGGCTGCTGGGGCCAACGTCCTGACTTTC. Its translation is CASSLAAGANVLTF. Looking up the rest from reference TRBV5-8 and TRBJ2-6 gives the full variable domain: EAGVTQSPTHLIKTRGQQATLRCSPISGHTSVYWYQQALGLGLQFLLWYDEGEERNRGNFPPRFSGRQFPNYSSELNVNALELEDSALYLCASSLAAGANVLTFGAGSRLTVL.

V usage is TRBV6-5 and J usage is TRBJ1-5; D unclear. CDR1 and CDR2 (germline): MNHEY, SVGAGI. Trimming took off 10 bases at V and 2 bases at J, with 15 bases between the two ends. CDR3 length equals 14 residues. The CDR3 protein is CATKRKLGNQPQHF. The CDR3 nucleotides read TGTGCCACCAAGCGGAAGTTGGGCAATCAGCCCCAGCATTTT.

The rearrangement joins TRBV2 to TRBJ1-5; D is undetermined. The CDR3 consists of 15 residues. In germline, CDR1 is SNHLY, CDR2 FYNNEI. The V gene lost 6 bases and the J gene lost 4 bases, with 16 bases spanning the gap. In DNA, the CDR3 is TGTGCCAGCAGCCCCCTGAGGAGGGCGAATCAGCCCCAGCATTTT. It yields the protein CASSPLRRANQPQHF. Looking up the rest from reference TRBV2 and TRBJ1-5 gives the full variable domain: EPEVTQTPSHQVTQMGQEVILRCVPISNHLYFYWYRQILGQKVEFLVSFYNNEISEKSEIFDDQFSVERPDGSNFTLKIRSTKLEDSAMYFCASSPLRRANQPQHFGDGTRLSIL.

The V call is TRBV28, the J call TRBJ1-1; 8 positions match TRBD1. The CDR3 spans 15 residues. Germline V CDR1 and CDR2: MDHEN, SYDVKM. J was trimmed by 3 bases and V by 5 bases; bases with no gene match: 8. The CDR3 loop is CASSKPDRDHTEAFF. The DNA for the CDR3 is TGTGCCAGCAGTAAACCGGACAGGGACCACACTGAAGCTTTCTTT.

V gene TRBV6-5 combines with J gene TRBJ2-7; D possibly corresponds to TRBD2 (6 bases). The V gene's germline CDR1 is MNHEY and CDR2 SVGAGI. The CDR3 has 15 residues. V was pared by 0 bases and J by 3 bases, with 12 bases between. The CDR3 here is CASSYSSPAGYEQYF. CDR3 coding DNA: TGTGCCAGCAGTTACTCGTCCCCAGCGGGCTACGAGCAGTACTTC.

The V and J genes are TRBV10-3 and TRBJ2-7, with 12 bases aligning to TRBD2. From germline, CDR1 is ENHRY and CDR2 SYGVKD. The length of the CDR3 is 14 residues. Losses at the gene ends were 6 bases for V and 0 bases for J; bases not matched to a gene: 0. CDR3 nucleotides: TGTGCCATCAGGACTAGCGGGAGCTCCTACGAGCAGTACTTC. As protein: CAIRTSGSSYEQYF.

The chain is built from TRBV7-2 and TRBJ2-7, with 9 bases matching TRBD2. CDR1 is SGHTA and CDR2 is FQGNSA in the germline V gene. The CDR3 length is 18 residues. After removal of 2 bases from V and 3 bases from J, the junction contained 14 bases not matched to a gene. CDR3 amino acids: CASSLQPAGGPIGYEQYF. CDR3 in DNA: TGTGCCAGCAGCTTACAGCCGGCGGGAGGGCCGATTGGCTACGAGCAGTACTTC.

The chain is built from TRBV19 and TRBJ2-7; tentatively, D is TRBD1 (5 bases). CDR3 length: 14 residues. Germline CDR1 is LNHDA and CDR2 is SQIVND (reference sequence). V lost 0 bases, J lost 3 bases, and 9 bases lay in between. CDR3 in DNA: TGTGCCAGTAGTATAGAGACAGACTTCTACGAGCAGTACTTC. As protein: CASSIETDFYEQYF.